This TCR beta chain was identified in a study of blood T cell repertoires in COVID-19. Overall study: The analysed material was cDNA or gDNA that came from T cells, B-cell-depleted T cells, or PBMCs.

Symptom resolution, clearance, or two negative PCRs marked the recovered donors of Cohort 3. Profiling relied on immunoSEQ multiplex PCR, and the TCRdb table lists in-frame clones only, not all of them. This table holds roughly 350,000 clones, more than 85% found once. V dropped 6 bases and J dropped 6 bases, with 12 bases sitting between them. The CDR3 consists of 11 residues. Germline V gene data show CDR1 as DFQATT and CDR2 as SNEGSKA (reference sequence). Input material: PBMCs or T cells enriched from blood (not recorded which). The sequence was obtained from a woman aged 30 to 39 who had recovered from COVID-19. The V and J genes are TRBV20-1 and TRBJ2-7; perhaps TRBD2 as D (5 bases). The CDR3 DNA sequence: TGCAGTGCGACACCTAGCCCCGAGCAGTACTTC. The encoded protein is CSATPSPEQYF.